A selection of T cell receptor beta chains follows, all from one sample in a study of blood T cell repertoires in COVID-19. The repertoire was sequenced with immunoSEQ multiplex PCR; TCRdb's copy has only in-frame clones and lacks some. The sample holds a few hundred thousand clones, approximately 83% seen once. Sequencing used PBMCs or T cells enriched from blood (not recorded which). The receptors stem from a middle-aged man who had recovered from COVID-19. CDR3s include the opening cysteine and the closing phenylalanine or tryptophan. D genes are given only for firm matches. Clone size, where shown, is once, few, many, or a class for clones that have expanded.

TGCGCCAGCAGCCAAGTTCTAGCGGGGGGTGGGGATACGCAGTATTTT | CASSQVLAGGGDTQYF | TRBJ2-3 | . | TRBV4-1 | TRBD2
TGTGCAAAGGGGTTGGACAATGAGCAGTTCTTC | CAKGLDNEQFF | TRBJ2-1 | few | TRBV19 | .
TGCGCCAGCAGCCAAAGCGCTAGTAATACGCAGTATTTT | CASSQSASNTQYF | TRBJ2-3 | . | TRBV4-1 | .
TGTGCCAGCAGCTTGGATCAGGGGTTGGGGGGCTACACCTTC | CASSLDQGLGGYTF | TRBJ1-2 | . | TRBV5-4 | .
TGTGCCAGCAGTTACTCGTGGGGGCGGCCGAGCACTGAAGCTTTCTTT | CASSYSWGRPSTEAFF | TRBJ1-1 | . | TRBV6-5 | .
TGTGCCAGCAGCGGGGACAGGGGGCGGGAACAACCCCAGCATTTT | CASSGDRGREQPQHF | TRBJ1-5 | . | TRBV2 | TRBD1
TGTGCCAGCAGTCAACAGGGTGAGCACGAGCAGTACTTC | CASSQQGEHEQYF | TRBJ2-7 | . | TRBV6-7 | .
TGTGCCAGTAAAAGCCCGAGAGGGGGATTTCATCAGCCCCAGCATTTT | CASKSPRGGFHQPQHF | TRBJ1-5 | few | TRBV19 | .
TGTGCCAGCAGTGAATTGGGGACAGGGTCCTACGAGCAGTACTTC | CASSELGTGSYEQYF | TRBJ2-7 | . | TRBV6-1 | TRBD1
TGTGCCAGCAGCATCGACAGGGTCCCGTACGAGCAGTACTTC | CASSIDRVPYEQYF | TRBJ2-7 | once | TRBV9 | TRBD1
TGTGCCACCACGGACACTGCCTACGAGCAGTACTTC | CATTDTAYEQYF | TRBJ2-7 | . | TRBV24-1 | .
TGTGCCAGCAGTGGCACTTGGGGGGGGACCCAGTACTTC | CASSGTWGGTQYF | TRBJ2-5 | . | TRBV12-3/TRBV12-4 | TRBD2
TGTGCTAGCAGCTTAGGACAGGGGGCAAATACAGATACGCAGTATTTT | CASSLGQGANTDTQYF | TRBJ2-3 | . | TRBV7-7 | TRBD1
TGCGCCAGCAGTGAGTCTTACAGGGGGAAATATCAGCCCCAGCATTTT | CASSESYRGKYQPQHF | TRBJ1-5 | . | TRBV10-2 | TRBD1
TGTGCCAGCAGTTCGTCTCCAACCGGGACTAGGTTTGCAGATACGCAGTATTTT | CASSSSPTGTRFADTQYF | TRBJ2-3 | . | TRBV27 | TRBD2
TGTGCCAGCAGTTCGAGCGGGGGGTCCTACAATGAGCAGTTCTTC | CASSSSGGSYNEQFF | TRBJ2-1 | . | TRBV6-5 | TRBD2
TGTGCCAGCAGCGTAGAGCTCAGGAATACCGGGGAGCTGTTTTTT | CASSVELRNTGELFF | TRBJ2-2 | many | TRBV9 | .
TGCGCCAGCAGCCCCGGCAGCCGGGGGCCCCAGCATTTT | CASSPGSRGPQHF | TRBJ1-5 | . | TRBV5-1 | .
TGTGCCAGCTCACCCCCGGATCAGGCAGGGGGTGACACTGAAGCTTTCTTT | CASSPPDQAGGDTEAFF | TRBJ1-1 | . | TRBV18 | TRBD1
TGTGCCAGCAGCTTATTGGGGGGTGAGTCACCCCTCCACTTT | CASSLLGGESPLHF | TRBJ1-6 | once | TRBV7-3 | .
TGTGCCAGTAGTACGGGACTAGCGGGAAGGATCGATGAGCAGTTCTTC | CASSTGLAGRIDEQFF | TRBJ2-1 | . | TRBV19 | TRBD2
TGTGCCAGCTCACCACGGGACAGGGGAGTGCGCGAGCAGTACTTC | CASSPRDRGVREQYF | TRBJ2-7 | once | TRBV18 | TRBD1
TGCGCCAGCAGCTTGAAGACAGGGGGCCCGGGAATCTACGAGCAGTACTTC | CASSLKTGGPGIYEQYF | TRBJ2-7 | . | TRBV5-1 | TRBD1
TGTGCCAGCAGCGTAGCTAGCGGGGGGGACACCGGGGAGCTGTTTTTT | CASSVASGGDTGELFF | TRBJ2-2 | . | TRBV9 | TRBD2
TGTGCCAGCAGTTTTGGGGCAGGGGGGACAGATACGCAGTATTTT | CASSFGAGGTDTQYF | TRBJ2-3 | . | TRBV28 | .
TGTGCCAGCAGCCAACGGGTATCTGGTGGGCCCCAGCATTTT | CASSQRVSGGPQHF | TRBJ1-5 | many | TRBV27 | .
TGCGCCAGCAGCCGGAGCATGGGGGCAGCGTATAATTCACCCCTCCACTTT | CASSRSMGAAYNSPLHF | TRBJ1-6 | . | TRBV5-1 | .
TGTGCCAGCAGCCGAACTAGCGGGAGGGCCCCAGATACGCAGTATTTT | CASSRTSGRAPDTQYF | TRBJ2-3 | . | TRBV11-2 | TRBD2
TGTGCCAGCAGTGTTTGGGGGGATGCTGAAAAACTGTTTTTT | CASSVWGDAEKLFF | TRBJ1-4 | . | TRBV2 | .
TGTGCCAGCAGCCGACAGGGGGGTCCCAATCAGCCCCAGCATTTT | CASSRQGGPNQPQHF | TRBJ1-5 | . | TRBV28 | TRBD1
TGTGCCAGCAGTCTAACGGACAGACATGGCTACACCTTC | CASSLTDRHGYTF | TRBJ1-2 | . | TRBV27 | .
TGTGCCAGCAGCTTAAGTGGGACTAGCGGCTACGAGCAGTACTTC | CASSLSGTSGYEQYF | TRBJ2-7 | . | TRBV7-6 | TRBD2
TGTGCCAGCAGCCAATCCGGCAAGACTCCTTACAATGAGCAGTTCTTC | CASSQSGKTPYNEQFF | TRBJ2-1 | few | TRBV14 | .
TGTGCCAGCAGCTTGGCGGGAGGGCCGTCAGATACGCAGTATTTT | CASSLAGGPSDTQYF | TRBJ2-3 | . | TRBV5-4 | TRBD2
TGTGCCAGCAGGCTCGGGGCGGGGGTCTCCTACGAGCAGTACTTC | CASRLGAGVSYEQYF | TRBJ2-7 | . | TRBV2 | TRBD2
TGTGCCAGCAGCGTATCCGTTAACACTGAAGCTTTCTTT | CASSVSVNTEAFF | TRBJ1-1 | . | TRBV9 | .
TGCGCCAGCAGTCGGGACAGGGGAGGCGGCTACACCTTC | CASSRDRGGGYTF | TRBJ1-2 | . | TRBV10-1 | TRBD1
TGTGCCAGCAACCAACCAGAAACCCAGAATGAGCAGTTCTTC | CASNQPETQNEQFF | TRBJ2-1 | . | TRBV4-2 | .
TGCGCCAGCAGCCCCCTCGGGCCTACTAGCGGGGGCGATACGCAGTATTTT | CASSPLGPTSGGDTQYF | TRBJ2-3 | . | TRBV5-1 | TRBD2
TGTGCCAGCAGCCGTGGGGGGAACTCCTACGAGCAGTACTTC | CASSRGGNSYEQYF | TRBJ2-7 | . | TRBV7-9 | .
TGTGCCAGCAGCTTAGGGGACAACTATGGCAATCAGCCCCAGCATTTT | CASSLGDNYGNQPQHF | TRBJ1-5 | once | TRBV7-9 | .